Listed below are T cell receptor beta chains from one sample, sequenced in a study of graft-versus-host responses after intestinal transplantation. Antigen specificity for these receptors is unknown. Clones were sequenced by immunoSEQ multiplex PCR, and TCRdb holds only the in-frame ones, with some missing. The sample lists about 130,000 clones, 80% to 95% occurring once. The sequenced sample was unstimulated CD4+ T cells sorted from spleen or lymph node cells, obtained before intestinal transplant. The receptors stem from a human donor who received an intestinal transplant. The CDR3 runs from the conserved cysteine through the conserved F or W. The order of the fields is J gene, CDR3 length, clone size, V gene, D gene, CDR3 DNA, CDR3 protein. D genes are given only for firm matches. Size is stated for part of the rows, as once, few or many counts, or as a class when the clone is expanded.

TRBJ1-1 12 NA TRBV29-1 TRBD1 TGCAGCACAAGGACAGGGAACACTGAAGCTTTCTTT CSTRTGNTEAFF
TRBJ2-2 17 NA TRBV27 TRBD2 TGTGCCAGCAGGATGGCTAGCGGGACCCCGAACACCGGGGAGCTGTTTTTT CASRMASGTPNTGELFF
TRBJ2-1 15 NA TRBV6-1 NA TGTGCCAGCAGTGAACTAGGACTAGGGGACAGTGAGCAGTTCTTC CASSELGLGDSEQFF
TRBJ2-7 12 NA TRBV2 NA TGTGCCAGCATGGACAGATCCTACGAGCAGTACTTC CASMDRSYEQYF
TRBJ2-7 15 NA TRBV14 NA TGTGCCAGCAGCCAAGATAGACCAGGGTACCACGAGCAGTACTTC CASSQDRPGYHEQYF
TRBJ2-1 15 NA TRBV5-1 TRBD2 TGCGCCAGCAGCGGCGTCCAGCGGGAGGGCAATGAGCAGTTCTTC CASSGVQREGNEQFF
TRBJ2-7 16 NA TRBV5-6 TRBD2 TGTGCCAGCAGCTTGGTGGGTCGGACTAGCTCCTACGAGCAGTACTTC CASSLVGRTSSYEQYF
TRBJ2-1 15 NA TRBV5-1 NA TGCGCCAGCAGCTTGAGCGGGCTTCCTCAGTATGAGCAGTTCTTC CASSLSGLPQYEQFF
TRBJ1-5 15 NA TRBV28 NA TGTGCCAGCAACCCAGCCGGCTATAGCAATCAGCCCCAGCATTTT CASNPAGYSNQPQHF
TRBJ1-2 15 NA TRBV6-1 NA TGTGCCAGCAGTAGAGCTATGCGAAAGACCTATGGCTACACCTTC CASSRAMRKTYGYTF
TRBJ2-6 14 NA TRBV27 NA TGTGCCAGCAGCTCATTCTCTGGGGCCAACGTCCTGACTTTC CASSSFSGANVLTF
TRBJ2-4 15 NA TRBV19 TRBD1 TGTGCCAGTAGGGGGACAGGGGAGTCCAAAAACATTCAGTACTTC CASRGTGESKNIQYF
TRBJ2-3 18 NA TRBV7-3 NA TGTGCCAGCAGCTTAAGGCTACGGGCGGCAGACCACACAGATACGCAGTATTTT CASSLRLRAADHTDTQYF
TRBJ2-7 14 NA TRBV4-3 TRBD1 TGCGCCAGCAGCCAAGGAGACAGGGAGTACGAGCAGTACTTC CASSQGDREYEQYF
TRBJ2-1 12 NA TRBV30 NA TGTGCCTGGAGTTTGGCTTACAATGAGCAGTTCTTC CAWSLAYNEQFF
TRBJ2-1 13 once TRBV28 NA TGTGCCAGCAGTTTAGAGAACCGCAATGAGCAGTTCTTC CASSLENRNEQFF
TRBJ2-3 17 once TRBV7-3 NA TGTGCCAGCAGCTTAAACCCTGTCCAGTCGGTCGCAGATACGCAGTATTTT CASSLNPVQSVADTQYF
TRBJ2-5 15 NA TRBV18 NA TGTGCCAGCTCACCCCTCGGCACGGAGTTAAAGACCCAGTACTTC CASSPLGTELKTQYF
TRBJ2-1 14 NA TRBV19 TRBD1 TGTGCCAGTAGTTGGGACAGGAAGCAAAATGAGCAGTTCTTC CASSWDRKQNEQFF
TRBJ2-7 11 NA TRBV7-2 NA TGTGCCAGCAGCCTACCAGGCGAGCAGTACTTC CASSLPGEQYF
TRBJ1-1 15 NA TRBV15 NA TGTGCCACCAGCAGAGATCAGGGGTTAAACACTGAAGCTTTCTTT CATSRDQGLNTEAFF
TRBJ2-7 15 NA TRBV18 TRBD2 TGTGCCAGCTCCCCAGGGACTAGCGGGTCCTACGAGCAGTACTTC CASSPGTSGSYEQYF
TRBJ2-7 15 NA TRBV9 TRBD2 TGTGCCAGCAGCGTAGGACCGGGAGGGCCGGGTGAGCAGTACTTC CASSVGPGGPGEQYF
TRBJ2-2 14 NA TRBV18 TRBD2 TGTGCCAGCTCACGGAGCGGGAAAGTCGGGGAGCTGTTTTTT CASSRSGKVGELFF
TRBJ2-2 14 NA TRBV7-3 NA TGTGCCAGCAGCCGGGACGGTCGTACCGGGGAGCTGTTTTTT CASSRDGRTGELFF
TRBJ2-3 14 NA TRBV28 NA TGTGCCAGCAGTTTAATTGGGCGCACAGATACGCAGTATTTT CASSLIGRTDTQYF
TRBJ2-1 14 NA TRBV15 NA TGTGCCACCAGCAGAGATCGAGGGGCCCTGGAGCAGTTCTTC CATSRDRGALEQFF
TRBJ2-7 13 NA TRBV5-6 NA TGTGCCAGCAGCTTGGTATGGGAGTACGAGCAGTACTTC CASSLVWEYEQYF
TRBJ2-7 13 NA TRBV6-1 TRBD1 TGTGCCAGCAGCAGGACAGGGACCCACGAGCAGTACTTC CASSRTGTHEQYF
TRBJ2-1 14 NA TRBV6-5 TRBD2 TGTGCCAGCAGTTACACTAGCGGGAGCAATGAGCAGTTCTTC CASSYTSGSNEQFF
TRBJ1-5 12 NA TRBV27 NA TGTGCCAGCAGTTTCCTAAATCAGCCCCAGCATTTT CASSFLNQPQHF
TRBJ2-7 16 NA TRBV7-9 NA TGTGCCAGCAGCTTAGCGAGGACCAGGGACTCCTACGAGCAGTACTTC CASSLARTRDSYEQYF
TRBJ1-2 11 NA TRBV11-1 NA TGTGCCAGCAGCTTTGGCTATGGCTACACCTTC CASSFGYGYTF
TRBJ2-5 12 once TRBV4-1 NA TGCGCCAGCAGCCAAGATAAGCAGACCCAGTACTTC CASSQDKQTQYF
TRBJ2-3 16 NA TRBV7-2 NA TGTGCCAGCAGCTTATCGGCCAACATTTATACAGATACGCAGTATTTT CASSLSANIYTDTQYF
TRBJ2-1 16 NA TRBV5-1 TRBD2 TGCGCCAGCAGCTTGGTTGCGGGAGCCTCCTACAATGAGCAGTTCTTC CASSLVAGASYNEQFF
TRBJ1-5 18 NA TRBV27 TRBD1 TGTGCCAGCAGTCGAGTAGGACAGGGGGGTCAAAGAAATCAGCCCCAGCATTTT CASSRVGQGGQRNQPQHF
TRBJ1-2 16 NA TRBV4-2 NA TGTGCCAGCAGCCAAGATCGGCGGGGAGGTCACTATGGCTACACCTTC CASSQDRRGGHYGYTF
TRBJ2-1 13 NA TRBV9 NA TGTGCCAGCAGCCCCTCGAATTACAATGAGCAGTTCTTC CASSPSNYNEQFF
TRBJ1-2 13 NA TRBV28 NA TGTGCCAGCAGTTTAATCCCATATGATGGCTACACCTTC CASSLIPYDGYTF
TRBJ2-7 11 NA TRBV11-1 NA TGTGCCAGCAGCTCAACCTACGAGCAGTACTTC CASSSTYEQYF
TRBJ2-2 16 NA TRBV19 TRBD1 TGTGCCAGTAGTACTACAGGGGGAATAGGCACCGGGGAGCTGTTTTTT CASSTTGGIGTGELFF
TRBJ1-1 12 NA TRBV7-8 NA TGTGCCAGCAGCACCATCCGAGGGAAAGCTTTCTTT CASSTIRGKAFF
TRBJ2-7 13 NA TRBV6-5 TRBD1 TGTGCCAGCAGCCGGGACAGGGGGTATGAGCAGTACTTC CASSRDRGYEQYF
TRBJ2-2 17 NA TRBV7-3 TRBD2 TGTGCCAGCAGCTTAACTCGGCCTAGCGGGAGAGGTGGGGAGCTGTTTTTT CASSLTRPSGRGGELFF
TRBJ1-6 15 NA TRBV2 TRBD1 TGTGCCAGCAGGTCCTTAGGACAGGGTGATTCACCCCTCCACTTT CASRSLGQGDSPLHF
TRBJ2-7 13 NA TRBV29-1 TRBD1 TGCAGCGTTGTCGGGACAGGGACCTACGAGCAGTACTTC CSVVGTGTYEQYF
TRBJ2-1 15 NA TRBV27 NA TGTGCCAGCAGTTTATCTAGCGGAAGGTTTAATGAGCAGTTCTTC CASSLSSGRFNEQFF
TRBJ2-7 16 NA TRBV15 NA TGTGCCACCAGCAGGCGCGGGGGCGAACTCTCCTACGAGCAGTACTTC CATSRRGGELSYEQYF
TRBJ1-1 13 NA TRBV28 NA TGTGCCAGCAGCCCCGGTCCTCCCACGGGGGCTTTCTTT CASSPGPPTGAFF
TRBJ2-7 15 NA TRBV15 TRBD2 TGTGCCACCAGCAGACTAGCGGGAGGATCGTACGAGCAGTACTTC CATSRLAGGSYEQYF
TRBJ1-4 13 NA TRBV5-4 NA TGTGCCAGCAGTCGGGATCAAAATGAAAAACTGTTTTTT CASSRDQNEKLFF
TRBJ2-5 13 once TRBV11-2 TRBD1 TGTGCCAGCAGCAAGACAGGGGAGAAGACCCAGTACTTC CASSKTGEKTQYF
TRBJ2-5 15 NA TRBV7-2 NA TGTGCCAGCAGCCTTAACCGGGTCCTCCAAGAGACCCAGTACTTC CASSLNRVLQETQYF